This TCR beta chain was documented in a study of spatial heterogeneity in lung cancer. MiXCR, applied by TCRdb to the 5' RACE reads, yields one record per CDR3 protein. The sample carries 40,000 to 50,000 distinct CDR3 sequences, approximately 15% recorded once. Time point given: sample taken at primary tumor resection. Without sorting, whole RNA was sequenced from tumor, nontumor lung or frozen PBMC. This CDR3 region has 13 residues. Germline loops: CDR1 SSHAT, CDR2 FNYEAQ (reference sequence). At least ten counts were recorded for this clonotype. Relative to the germline gene, one junction end is altered; a read error may explain this.

This specimen consisted of PBMCs, obtained at surgery. This rearrangement joins TRBV7-7 to TRBJ2-5, with D tentatively TRBD1 (6 bases). This receptor was taken from a male donor with early-stage non-small cell lung cancer. In DNA form, the CDR3 reads TGTGCTAGCAGCAGGGGCCTTCAGGAGACCCAGTACTTC. Translating it yields CASSRGLQETQYF.